This TCR beta chain was identified in a study of cytomegalovirus exposure and HLA in healthy donors. This CDR3 comprises 13 residues. V lost 2 bases to trimming and J lost 5 bases; unmatched junction nucleotides: 5. The V gene's germline CDR1 is SQVTM and CDR2 ANQGSEA. TCRdb's table, derived via immunoSEQ multiplex PCR, lists solely in-frame clones and lacks some. This sample has about 120,000 clones; about 88% occur once, and the top ten carry roughly 1.2%. Study-level findings and limits: Specificity for CMV antigens was confirmed in vitro for three of the CMV-associated chains.

Regarding this clone: Its specificity is not known.

The clonotype originates from a woman aged 18-29 years in good health and CMV-seronegative. Material for sequencing was PBMCs. This sequence joins TRBV29-1 and TRBJ1-2; 7 nucleotides agree with TRBD1. In DNA form, the CDR3 reads TGCAGCGTTGAACGGACAGGATATTATGGCTACACCTTC. Translating it yields CSVERTGYYGYTF.